The 5 T cell receptor beta chains in this list originate from one sample, sequenced in a study of T cells after yellow fever vaccination. TCRdb itself ran the 5' RACE reads through MiXCR, one entry per CDR3 protein. The table records about 350,000 distinct CDR3 sequences, roughly 4.3% of them present only once. The sample here was PBMCs, taken 5 days after the yellow fever booster vaccination. The receptor source for this set is a man between 18 and 35 years old who received the YFV17D yellow fever vaccine.

This clonotype has at least ten counts. The V gene is TRBV7-9, the J gene TRBJ2-1, with unresolved D. The V gene's germline CDR1 is SEHNR and CDR2 FQNEAQ (reference sequence). V was clipped by 3 bases and J by 0 bases, with 9 bases between them. The CDR3 contains 15 residues. As DNA, the CDR3 is TGTGCCAGCAGCTTGAAGATGAGCTCCTACAATGAGCAGTTCTTC. Amino acids: CASSLKMSSYNEQFF.

The chain carries TRBV29-1 and TRBJ2-5; the match to TRBD2 covers 9 bases. CDR3 length: 14 amino acids. With 5 bases clipped from V and 5 bases from J, the junction kept 9 bases outside the gene matches. CDR1 and CDR2 (germline): SQVTM, ANQGSEA. CDR3 in DNA: TGCAGCGTTTTCCCGAGCGGGGGGCGGGAGACCCAGTACTTC. Residues: CSVFPSGGRETQYF. Full variable domain (outside the CDR3, taken from reference TRBV29-1 and TRBJ2-5): SAVISQKPSRDICQRGTSLTIQCQVDSQVTMMFWYRQQPGQSLTLIATANQGSEATYESGFVIDKFPISRPNLTFSTLTVSNMSPEDSSIYLCSVFPSGGRETQYFGPGTRLLVL.

This clonotype was recorded at least ten times. The CDR3 loop is CASSLSGAQETQYF. The DNA of the CDR3 is TGCGCCAGCAGCTTAAGCGGGGCACAAGAGACCCAGTACTTC. The chain recombines TRBV5-1 with TRBJ2-5, with 7 nucleotides matching TRBD2. The V gene end was trimmed by 2 bases and the J gene end by 2 bases; junction bases not matched to a gene: 3. The germline CDR1 and CDR2 sequences are SGHRS and YFSETQ. The CDR3 length is 14 residues.

This clonotype was picked up many times. The chain carries TRBV5-4 and TRBJ2-5; D unresolved. Germline values: CDR1 SGHNT, CDR2 YYREEE (reference sequence). This CDR3 contains 13 residues. V lost 0 bases to trimming and J lost 5 bases, with 8 bases between them. CDR3 sequence (DNA): TGTGCCAGCAGCTTGGCCCCTCAGGAGACCCAGTACTTC. It yields the protein CASSLAPQETQYF. Based on the CDR3 plus reference TRBV5-4 and TRBJ2-5, the full variable domain is ETGVTQSPTHLIKTRGQQVTLRCSSQSGHNTVSWYQQALGQGPQFIFQYYREEENGRGNFPPRFSGLQFPNYSSELNVNALELDDSALYLCASSLAPQETQYFGPGTRLLVL.

This clonotype was seen at least ten times. CDR3 coding DNA: TGCGCCAGCAGCATAACAGGGTCCCTGGGCTACACCTTC. Amino acids: CASSITGSLGYTF. The V call is TRBV5-1, the J call TRBJ1-2; tentative D call: TRBD1 (6 bases). The germline CDR1 and CDR2 sequences are SGHRS and YFSETQ. This CDR3 spans 13 amino acids. The V gene lost 4 bases and the J gene lost 8 bases, with 15 bases spanning the gap.